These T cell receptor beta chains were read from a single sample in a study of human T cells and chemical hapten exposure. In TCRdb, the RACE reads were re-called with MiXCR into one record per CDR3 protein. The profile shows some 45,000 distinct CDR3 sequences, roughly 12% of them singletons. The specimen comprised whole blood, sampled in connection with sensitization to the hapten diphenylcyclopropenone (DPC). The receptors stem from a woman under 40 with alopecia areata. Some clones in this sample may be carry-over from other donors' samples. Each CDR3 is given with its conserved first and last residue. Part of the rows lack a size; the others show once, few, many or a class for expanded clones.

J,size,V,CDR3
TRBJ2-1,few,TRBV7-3,CASSPLAGGTYNEQFF
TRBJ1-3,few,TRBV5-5,CASSRSQGSGNTIYF
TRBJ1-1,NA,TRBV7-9,CASSLVAGTEAFF
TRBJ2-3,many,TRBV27,CASSLGGGYTQYF
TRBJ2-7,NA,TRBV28,CASSLGTLAGGSYEQYF
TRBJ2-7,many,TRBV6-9,CARRDSHEQYF
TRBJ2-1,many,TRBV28,CASSLNQLRQFF
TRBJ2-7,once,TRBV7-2,CASSTKGEQYF
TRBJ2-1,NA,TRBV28,CASSPPGASRNEQFF
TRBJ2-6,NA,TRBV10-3,CASSGANVLTF
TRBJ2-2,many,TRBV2,CASSGSRNTGELFF
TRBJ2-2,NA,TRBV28,CASSFYDTGELFF
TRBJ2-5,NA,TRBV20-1,CSARLAGVTQTQYF
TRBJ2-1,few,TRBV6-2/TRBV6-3,CASSDGEWLRGHQFF
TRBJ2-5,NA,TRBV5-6,CASSLRGLRAQYF
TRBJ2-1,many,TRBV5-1,CASSLGPSGRLDEQFF
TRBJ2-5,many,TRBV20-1,CSAQVLGQETQYF
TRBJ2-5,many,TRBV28,CASSLGQGEETQYF
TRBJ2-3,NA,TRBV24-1,CATSDLGAGAGADTQYF
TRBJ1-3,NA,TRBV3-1,CASSQDRGITGNTIYF
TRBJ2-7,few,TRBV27,CASSPHSSYEQYF
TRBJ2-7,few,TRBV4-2,CASSPNRGNEQYF
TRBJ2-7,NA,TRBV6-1,CASIRMGELGEQYF
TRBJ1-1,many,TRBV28,CASSFYGNTEAFF
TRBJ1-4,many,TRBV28,CASSSGGATNEKLFF
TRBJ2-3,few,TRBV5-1,CASSPRGLQTTDTQYF
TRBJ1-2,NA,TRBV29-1,CSVEDRRTGFGYTF
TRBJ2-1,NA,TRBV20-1,CSAPPASGHNEQFF
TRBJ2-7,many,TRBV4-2,CASSQDSMRASGAHWGQYF
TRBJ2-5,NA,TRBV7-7,CASSLSGRTPQETQYF
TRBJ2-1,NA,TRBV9,CASSGGHSGGGEQFF
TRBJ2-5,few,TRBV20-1,CSARDGELAGRYQETQYF
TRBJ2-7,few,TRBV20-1,CSAREAASIAYEQYF
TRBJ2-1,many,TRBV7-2,CASSSRSPEQFF
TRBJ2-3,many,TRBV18,CASSGRDRGPSGATTDTQYF
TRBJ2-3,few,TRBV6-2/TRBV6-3,CASSEVRVLGTDTQYF
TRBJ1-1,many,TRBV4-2,CASSQVKGTEAFF
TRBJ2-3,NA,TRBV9,CASSPRTSGRGDTQYF
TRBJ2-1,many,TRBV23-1,CASIKPGTGGREQFF
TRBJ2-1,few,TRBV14,CASSQVRQNNEQFF
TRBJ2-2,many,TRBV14,CASSRYRDRADGELFF
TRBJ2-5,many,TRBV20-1,CSAYKMQETQYF
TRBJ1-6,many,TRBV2,CASRLRERSPLHF
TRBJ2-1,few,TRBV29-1,CSVVPNFRERDEQFF
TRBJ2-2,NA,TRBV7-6,CASSLGTENTGELFF
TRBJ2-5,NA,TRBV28,CASSRQGGETQYF
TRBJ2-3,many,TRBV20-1,CSARKLAGAPTDTQYF
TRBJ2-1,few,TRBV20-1,CSASLPGGPQFF
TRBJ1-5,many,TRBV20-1,CSARKGDQPQHF
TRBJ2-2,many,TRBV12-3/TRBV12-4,CASTIQGSGRVGELFF
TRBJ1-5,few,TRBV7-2,CASSFLSGQPQHF
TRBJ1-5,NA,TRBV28,CASSLGGGRGQPQHF